One sample yielded the 21 T cell receptor beta chains listed below, sequenced in a study of blood T cell repertoires in COVID-19. Measured with immunoSEQ multiplex PCR; TCRdb has only the in-frame clones, and not every one. The table has 200,000 or so clones, roughly 80% seen once. The sample taken for sequencing was peripheral blood. Source of these receptors: a man in his fifties or sixties with active or convalescent COVID-19.

The chain uses TRBV5-1 and TRBJ2-1, with a weak D call TRBD1 (5 bases). Trimming shortened V by 0 bases and J by 8 bases, and 12 bases separated the two germline ends. Germline loops: CDR1 SGHRS, CDR2 YFSETQ. The CDR3 loop spans 14 amino acids. CDR3 nucleotide sequence: TGCGCCAGCAGCTTGGGGACCTCAGGGTATGAGCAGTTCTTC. This codes for CASSLGTSGYEQFF.

The rearrangement joins TRBV5-1 to TRBJ1-1; D might be TRBD1 (5 bases). CDR3 length: 14 amino acids. V lost 4 bases to trimming and J lost 1 base, with 11 bases between them. Germline CDR1 and CDR2: SGHRS and YFSETQ. CDR3 nucleotides: TGCGCCAGCAGCCTGGGGCGGTGGAACACTGAAGCTTTCTTT. Translating gives CASSLGRWNTEAFF. The full variable domain, completed using reference TRBV5-1 and TRBJ1-1, is KAGVTQTPRYLIKTRGQQVTLSCSPISGHRSVSWYQQTPGQGLQFLFEYFSETQRNKGNFPGRFSGRQFSNSRSEMNVSTLELGDSALYLCASSLGRWNTEAFFGQGTRLTVV.

The rearrangement links TRBV21-1 to TRBJ2-7; no check of the table's D call, TRBD1, against the DNA was made. TRBV21-1 counts as a pseudogene. The CDR3 is made up of 19 amino acids. The CDR3 region has the DNA TGTGCCATCAGCGTACTGGGGCAGGGTTATTCCGCAGGGGACTACGAGCAGTACTTC. Encoded protein: CAISVLGQGYSAGDYEQYF.

This chain connects TRBV12-3 or TRBV12-4 to TRBJ1-2; 7 nucleotides align to TRBD1. The J segment lost 7 bases and the V segment lost 3 bases, leaving 5 bases of the junction unmatched. The CDR3 covers 13 residues. DNA for the CDR3: TGTGCCAGCAGTTTGGGACAGCCGAGTGGCTACACCTTC. It specifies CASSLGQPSGYTF.

V is TRBV19 and J is TRBJ2-3, with D perhaps matching TRBD2 (5 bases). There are 15 residues in the CDR3. With 7 bases removed from V and 0 bases from J, the gap between germline ends came to 14 bases. Germline V lookup: CDR1 LNHDA, CDR2 SQIVND (reference sequence). The CDR3 is CASKFSRASTDTQYF. The CDR3 region has the DNA TGTGCCAGTAAATTTTCGCGGGCCAGCACAGATACGCAGTATTTT.

The chain recombines TRBV5-8 with TRBJ2-2; D is uncertain. Germline V gene sequence: CDR1 SGHTS, CDR2 YDEGEE. Deletions cut 2 bases from V and 3 bases from J, with 2 bases between. This CDR3 spans 12 amino acids. CDR3 in DNA: TGTGCCAGCAGCTTCTACACCGGGGAGCTGTTTTTT. Translated: CASSFYTGELFF.

CDR3 nucleotides: TGCAGCGTTAGGGGCTACAATGAGCAGTTCTTC. Translation gives CSVRGYNEQFF. This chain joins TRBV29-1 and TRBJ2-1; a possible D gene is TRBD1 (5 bases). The CDR3 runs 11 residues. Germline V gene data show CDR1 as SQVTM and CDR2 as ANQGSEA. The V gene lost 5 bases and the J gene lost 3 bases, with 5 bases spanning the gap.

V is TRBV11-3 and J is TRBJ2-2, with 12 bases lining up with TRBD2. The CDR3 runs to 17 residues. From germline, CDR1 is SGHNT and CDR2 YENEEA. Germline trimming cut 5 bases from V and 3 bases from J; bases unmatched to any gene: 7. CDR3 region: CASSRLAGGRDTGELFF. The CDR3 nucleotides read TGTGCCAGCAGCAGGCTAGCGGGAGGGAGGGACACCGGGGAGCTGTTTTTT.

The rearrangement uses TRBV5-1 and TRBJ2-1, with TRBD2 matching 8 bases. This CDR3 is built from 16 residues. With 4 bases clipped from V and 7 bases from J, the junction kept 13 bases outside the gene matches. CDR1 and CDR2 from the germline V gene are SGHRS and YFSETQ. The CDR3 protein is CASSPGRSPSGNEQFF. CDR3 sequence (DNA): TGCGCCAGCAGCCCCGGCCGGTCTCCTAGCGGGAATGAGCAGTTCTTC.

The rearrangement joins TRBV6-4 to TRBJ1-2; the D gene is possibly TRBD1 (5 bases). V lost 2 bases to trimming and J lost 4 bases, with 23 bases between them. From germline, CDR1 is MRHNA and CDR2 SNTAGT. The CDR3 has 18 residues. CDR3 residues: CASSDAFSAGVGTYGYTF. The CDR3 nucleotides read TGTGCCAGCAGTGACGCATTTTCCGCGGGGGTTGGTACCTATGGCTACACCTTC.

This clone occurred many times. This chain joins TRBV6-5 and TRBJ2-4, with TRBD1 as a possible D gene (6 bases). V lost 5 bases and J lost 7, with 18 bases in between. CDR1 is MNHEY, CDR2 SVGAGI, per germline. CDR3 length equals 15 residues. For the CDR3, the DNA is TGTGCCAGCAGTAGGACAGCCCTTCAGGGGAACATTCAGTACTTC. Its protein product is CASSRTALQGNIQYF.

This clone was found once. The chain employs TRBV29-1 and TRBJ2-7, with D perhaps matching TRBD1 (6 bases). There are 10 residues in the CDR3. V was cut by 6 bases and J by 6 bases, with 9 bases left in between. Germline CDR1 reads SQVTM; CDR2 reads ANQGSEA. CDR3 residues: CSVVTGEQYF. CDR3 in DNA: TGCAGCGTCGTGACAGGCGAGCAGTACTTC.

The J gene is TRBJ1-6, the V gene TRBV5-8; TRBD1 agrees at 7 bases. V was pared by 2 bases and J by 10 bases, with 3 bases of the junction left unmatched. Germline lookup yields CDR1 SGHTS and CDR2 YDEGEE. CDR3 length equals 13 residues. CDR3 nucleotide sequence: TGTGCCAGCAGCTTAGACAGGGAATCACCCCTCCACTTT. Its translation: CASSLDRESPLHF.

This chain links TRBV4-3 with TRBJ2-1, with 7 positions matching TRBD2. The junction had 6 bases not matched to a gene; V was cut back by 0 bases and J by 7 bases. The CDR3 totals 15 residues. CDR1 LGHNA and CDR2 YSLEER come from the germline V gene. The CDR3 sequence: CASSQDGREVNEQFF. The DNA for the CDR3 is TGCGCCAGCAGCCAAGATGGCCGGGAGGTGAATGAGCAGTTCTTC.

The gene calls are TRBV4-3 and TRBJ2-3, with TRBD2 as a possible D gene (6 bases). Trimming pared 0 bases from V and 0 bases from J, leaving 10 bases between. The V gene's germline CDR1 is LGHNA and CDR2 YSLEER. The CDR3 has 16 residues. The CDR3 nucleotides read TGCGCCAGCAGCCAAGATGCGGGGTCTAGCACAGATACGCAGTATTTT. Translated: CASSQDAGSSTDTQYF.

The chain uses TRBV18 and TRBJ2-1, with D perhaps TRBD2 (5 bases). CDR1 and CDR2 from the germline V gene are KGHSH and LQKENI. V dropped 0 bases and J dropped 6 bases, with 15 bases sitting between them. The CDR3 has 16 amino acids. CDR3 nucleotide sequence: TGTGCCAGCTCACCACCGATTGGTGGCGCGGGCAATGAGCAGTTCTTC. This gives the protein CASSPPIGGAGNEQFF.

The chain recombines TRBV7-9 with TRBJ2-5; 8 positions match TRBD2. Germline V gene lookup returns CDR1 SEHNR and CDR2 FQNEAQ (reference sequence). The CDR3 runs 18 residues. Trimming cost V 5 bases and J 5 bases; bases outside gene matches: 19. The CDR3: CASSPRWGPPGGIETQYF. The DNA of the CDR3 is TGTGCCAGCAGCCCCCGCTGGGGACCTCCGGGAGGGATCGAGACCCAGTACTTC.

This chain joins TRBV4-3 and TRBJ2-7; a possible D gene is TRBD1 (5 bases). The germline gives CDR1 LGHNA, CDR2 YSLEER. Trimming pared 0 bases from V and 3 bases from J, leaving 9 bases between. This CDR3 is built from 14 residues. The CDR3 DNA is TGCGCCAGCAGCCAAGATTGGGGCGGCTACGAGCAGTACTTC. This encodes CASSQDWGGYEQYF.

This clone was seen only once. The chain recombines TRBV5-4 with TRBJ2-7; TRBD2 aligns across 10 bases. The V gene end was trimmed by 2 bases and the J gene end by 6 bases; junction bases not matched to a gene: 8. The CDR3 has 15 residues. The germline CDR1 and CDR2 sequences are SGHNT and YYREEE (reference sequence). This chain's CDR3 is CASSFTAGGSSEQYF. DNA for the CDR3: TGTGCCAGCAGCTTCACAGCGGGAGGGTCTAGCGAGCAGTACTTC.

This chain uses TRBV4-3 with TRBJ2-7; 13 bases match TRBD2. V lost 1 base and J lost 3; bases outside the gene matches: 9. There are 18 residues in the CDR3. CDR1 and CDR2 (germline): LGHNA, YSLEER. The CDR3 loop reads CASSQGEGLAGTHYEQYF. CDR3 sequence (DNA): TGCGCCAGCAGCCAAGGAGAGGGACTAGCGGGAACTCACTACGAGCAGTACTTC.

This clone appeared once. The chain links TRBV28 to TRBJ2-7; weak D call: TRBD2 (5 bases). The germline V gene encodes CDR1 MDHEN and CDR2 SYDVKM. The CDR3 is made up of 14 amino acids. V was trimmed by 6 bases and J by 3 bases, leaving 15 bases between them. For the CDR3, the DNA is TGTGCCAGCAGCCTCACCACCGGGGACTACGAGCAGTACTTC. It specifies CASSLTTGDYEQYF.